The entry below gives a single TCR beta chain sequence along with its context. Its recognized antigen is unknown. No base qualities exist here, and no much larger clone lies one base off it. The source of the sample is a study of blood T cell repertoires in COVID-19 (dated by TCRdb to about 2020). Background on the whole study: Samples from collaborators originated in the United States, Italy and Spain and spanned both the acute and convalescent phases of COVID-19. The prospective study material was composed of cDNA or gDNA derived from T cells, B-cell-depleted T cells, or PBMCs. Subjects who had been exposed to COVID-19, were actively infected with it, or had recovered from it provided the deeply sampled blood TCRbeta repertoires that made up the dataset. The repertoires were released in a freely available public database intended as a resource for research on the immune response to SARS-CoV-2. Samples were obtained from the ongoing ImmuneRACE study (first 160 participants) and from 1,254 subjects provided by 6 global collaborators. Nearly every sample came with metadata listing a de-identified subject ID, COVID-19 status, age in years and sex. HLA class I and class II types, where available, came from metadata supplied by the sample provider rather than from assay-based typing. The paper as a whole reports these results and caveats: The quantity of clinical and demographic metadata differed by source and by participant and was supplied without curation.

The collaborating institutions used their own protocols to collect whole blood in K2EDTA tubes. Collaborator samples were shipped for TCRbeta analysis as frozen whole blood, isolated PBMCs, or DNA extracted from either sample type. TCRbeta CDR3 regions were amplified from genomic DNA by means of the immunoSEQ Assay, a bias-controlled multiplex PCR. Turning to the authors' computational methods: Within the assay, amplification of reference gene primers was used to estimate how many nucleated cells each sample contained. To quantify the absolute abundance of each unique TCRbeta CDR3 rearrangement, sequence reads were collapsed and filtered. For each sample, productive Simpson clonality was calculated as the square root of Simpson's diversity index over productive rearrangements. Imported from immuneACCESS, the table was reduced by TCRdb to in-frame sequences with V and J called. These copies leave out some clones; in studies compared against another copy, an unresolved V gene accounts for under half, and the cause of the remainder is not known. V and J calls and clone size come straight from that table; D and trimming were deduced from the DNA. For this sample there are roughly 35,000 clones; roughly 75% appear just once. Clones ranked in the top ten supply over 15% of the sample.

This sequence originates from a man in his 70s with acute or convalescent COVID-19. Sequencing was performed on peripheral blood.

The sequenced DNA: TGCAGCGTCGCCCTGGCGGTAGGGAACACTGAAGCTTTCTTT. Its product reads: CSVALAVGNTEAFF. The sequence links TRBV29-1 to TRBJ1-1; no D segment can be confidently identified. From the cysteine through the phenylalanine, the CDR3 covers 14 amino acids. This entry keeps only the CDR3 DNA: 42 bases, framed from base 1. Trimming takes 6 bases from V and 1 base from J, and the germline ends sit 15 bases apart. CDR1 is given as SQVTM and CDR2 as ANQGSEA, both from the germline V gene.